The 18 T cell receptor beta chains below come from one sample, sequenced in a study of cytomegalovirus exposure and HLA in healthy donors. The PCR contained 60 Vbeta and 13 Jbeta primers. Data came from immunoSEQ multiplex PCR; TCRdb stores just in-frame clones and leaves some out. In the table there are 99,000 or so clones, over 65% of which are singletons. Sequencing used PBMCs. The receptors originated from a man between 35 and 55 years old in good health and CMV-seropositive.

The chain couples TRBV28 to TRBJ1-1; 7 bases agree with TRBD1. With V trimmed by 4 bases and J by 4 bases, 9 bases remained unmatched. Germline V lookup: CDR1 MDHEN, CDR2 SYDVKM. CDR3 length: 15 residues. The CDR3 nucleotides read TGTGCCAGCAGTTCCCTGGAGGGGGCCGTCACTGAAGCTTTCTTT. Residues: CASSSLEGAVTEAFF.

The chain recombines TRBV19 with TRBJ1-4; 7 bases map to TRBD1. The CDR3 is 14 residues long. V was clipped by 3 bases and J by 5 bases; unmatched bases: 3. Germline CDR1 and CDR2: LNHDA and SQIVND (reference sequence). CDR3 residues: CASSIDRANEKLFF. Here the CDR3 DNA reads TGTGCCAGTAGTATCGACAGGGCGAATGAAAAACTGTTTTTT.

The chain uses TRBV5-6 and TRBJ2-4, with D possibly matching TRBD2 (6 bases). This CDR3 contains 14 residues. The germline CDR1 and CDR2 sequences are SGHDT and YYEEEE. V was pared by 3 bases and J by 12 bases, with 19 bases between. CDR3 loop: CASSSGLPPESQYF. In DNA form, the CDR3 reads TGTGCCAGCAGCTCGGGACTCCCCCCGGAAAGTCAGTACTTC.

This rearrangement joins TRBV18 to TRBJ1-1; TRBD1 is a possible D gene (5 bases). The germline V and J ends were trimmed by 6 bases and 0 bases, with 11 bases remaining between them. The CDR3 has 14 amino acids. Per the germline V gene, CDR1 is KGHSH and CDR2 is LQKENI. The CDR3 DNA reads TGTGCCAGCTCGCCCGGGGGAGTGAACACTGAAGCTTTCTTT. Translating it yields CASSPGGVNTEAFF. The complete variable domain, with remaining parts taken from reference TRBV18 and TRBJ1-1, reads NAGVMQNPRHLVRRRGQEARLRCSPMKGHSHVYWYRQLPEEGLKFMVYLQKENIIDESGMPKERFSAEFPKEGPSILRIQQVVRGDSAAYFCASSPGGVNTEAFFGQGTRLTVV.

The chain is built from TRBV28 and TRBJ2-5, with a tentative D call TRBD2 (6 bases). The DNA end lines up better with TRBJ2-7; the J call may be wrong. The CDR3 runs 15 residues. Germline V CDR1 and CDR2: MDHEN, SYDVKM. CDR3 nucleotide sequence: TGTGCCAGCAGTCTCTCATGGCCGGGAGCCTACGAGCAGTACTTC. Translated, it gives CASSLSWPGAYEQYF.

The rearrangement links TRBV7-9 to TRBJ2-5; 8 bases are a match to TRBD1. The germline V gene encodes CDR1 SEHNR and CDR2 FQNEAQ (reference sequence). The CDR3 runs to 13 residues. Losses at the gene ends were 5 bases for V and 9 bases for J; bases not matched to a gene: 8. CDR3 in DNA: TGTGCCAGCAGCCCCAAGGACAGGGTGTCCCAGTACTTC. This sequence encodes CASSPKDRVSQYF.

The rearrangement joins TRBV7-9 to TRBJ2-3, with a tentative D call TRBD1 (6 bases). The CDR3 runs to 18 residues. Germline CDR1 reads SEHNR; CDR2 reads FQNEAQ (reference sequence). The germline V and J ends were trimmed by 5 bases and 0 bases, with 21 bases remaining between them. CDR3 coding DNA: TGTGCCAGCAGCCCGACGGGACACTTCGTCTCTAGCACAGATACGCAGTATTTT. Translation gives CASSPTGHFVSSTDTQYF.

The chain carries TRBV2 and TRBJ1-2; D is unclear. Trimming left V 3 bases short and J 1 base short, with 9 bases between. The CDR3 runs to 14 residues. The V gene's germline CDR1 is SNHLY and CDR2 FYNNEI. The CDR3 region has the DNA TGTGCCAGCAGTGACAGTGCCAATAACTATGGCTACACCTTC. Translating it yields CASSDSANNYGYTF.

The chain carries TRBV30 and TRBJ2-7, with D perhaps TRBD2 (6 bases). The germline CDR1 and CDR2 sequences are GTSNPN and SVGIG (reference sequence). V was pared by 1 base and J by 5 bases, with 15 bases between. The CDR3 has 14 residues. DNA for the CDR3: TGTGCCTGGAGTGATCGCGGGACGCATAACGAGCAGTACTTC. The encoded protein is CAWSDRGTHNEQYF.

V gene TRBV6-5 combines with J gene TRBJ1-1; TRBD1 aligns across 7 bases. CDR1 and CDR2 from the germline V gene are MNHEY and SVGAGI. This CDR3 is 15 amino acids long. Losses at the gene ends were 5 bases for V and 5 bases for J; bases not matched to a gene: 11. The CDR3 reads CASSALTGKWTEAFF. The CDR3 nucleotides are TGTGCCAGCAGTGCACTGACAGGGAAGTGGACTGAAGCTTTCTTT.

The gene calls are TRBV6-5 and TRBJ2-3, with a possible D match to TRBD1 (5 bases). The CDR3 has 14 residues. Trimming took 0 bases from V and 1 from J, leaving 5 bases between them. In germline, CDR1 is MNHEY, CDR2 SVGAGI. The CDR3 is CASSYSTGTDTQYF. The CDR3 nucleotides are TGTGCCAGCAGTTACTCGACAGGCACAGATACGCAGTATTTT.

This clone was observed a few times. J is TRBJ1-2 and V is TRBV15, with a tentative D call TRBD1 (5 bases). Trimming removed 8 bases from V and 4 bases from J, with 14 bases in between. Germline V gene sequence: CDR1 LNHNV, CDR2 YYDKDF (reference sequence). The CDR3 spans 13 residues. This chain's CDR3 is CATRPGGSYGYTF. For the CDR3, the DNA is TGTGCCACCCGCCCCGGGGGAAGCTATGGCTACACCTTC. The whole variable domain, remainder taken from reference TRBV15 and TRBJ1-2, is DAMVIQNPRYQVTQFGKPVTLSCSQTLNHNVMYWYQQKSSQAPKLLFHYYDKDFNNEADTPDNFQSRRPNTSFCFLDIRSPGLGDTAMYLCATRPGGSYGYTFGSGTRLTVV.

As regards this clone: Sequence at one end of the junction differs from germline and may be a read error. The V call is TRBV7-9, the J call TRBJ2-3; 7 nucleotides line up with TRBD1. Germline CDR1 SEHNR, CDR2 FQNEAQ (reference sequence). This CDR3 spans 16 amino acids. The CDR3 reads CSSSHGQDGAWDTQYF. The CDR3 nucleotides read TGTTCCAGCAGCCATGGACAGGATGGCGCCTGGGATACGCAGTATTTT.

The rearrangement joins TRBV28 to TRBJ1-5; 12 nucleotides agree with TRBD1. V dropped 8 bases and J dropped 14; count of bases not matched to a gene: 19. There are 16 residues in the CDR3. The germline CDR1 and CDR2 sequences are MDHEN and SYDVKM. In DNA, the CDR3 is TGTGCCAGCTCACCTCTGCCCGGGACAGGGGGCTTTGTCGAGCATTTT. Translating it yields CASSPLPGTGGFVEHF.

V gene TRBV27 combines with J gene TRBJ2-3, with 9 bases fitting TRBD2. J gave up 1 base and V 2 bases, and 7 bases lay outside the gene matches. The germline CDR1 and CDR2 sequences are MNHEY and SMNVEV (reference sequence). This CDR3 region has 17 residues. The CDR3 reads CASSLRGLAIRTDTQYF. Written as DNA, the CDR3 is TGTGCCAGCAGTTTAAGGGGACTAGCTATACGCACAGATACGCAGTATTTT.

The gene calls are TRBV7-9 and TRBJ2-6; no clear D. CDR1 is SEHNR and CDR2 is FQNEAQ in the germline V gene (reference sequence). Deletions cut 4 bases from V and 0 bases from J, with 4 bases between. CDR3 length equals 14 residues. CDR3 DNA: TGTGCCAGCAGCTCTAACTCTGGGGCCAACGTCCTGACTTTC. Translation gives CASSSNSGANVLTF.

V is TRBV28 and J is TRBJ1-6; weak D call: TRBD1 (6 bases). Germline-derived CDR1 and CDR2 are MDHEN and SYDVKM. CDR3 length: 14 amino acids. The germline V and J ends were trimmed by 5 bases and 10 bases, with 15 bases remaining between them. The CDR3 nucleotides read TGTGCCAGCAGTCTTTCCAGGGGCCAGTCACCCCTCCACTTT. Protein product: CASSLSRGQSPLHF. Supplemented by reference TRBV28 and TRBJ1-6, the full variable domain reads DVKVTQSSRYLVKRTGEKVFLECVQDMDHENMFWYRQDPGLGLRLIYFSYDVKMKEKGDIPEGYSVSREKKERFSLILESASTNQTSMYLCASSLSRGQSPLHFGNGTRLTVT.

The rearrangement links TRBV21-1 to TRBJ2-5; TRBD1 is the table's D call and was not checked against the DNA. TRBV21-1 is annotated as a pseudogene. The CDR3 contains 14 residues. CDR3 nucleotides: TGTGCCAGCCCGGGACAGGGGGCGGAGGAGACCCAGTACTTC. This codes for CASPGQGAEETQYF.